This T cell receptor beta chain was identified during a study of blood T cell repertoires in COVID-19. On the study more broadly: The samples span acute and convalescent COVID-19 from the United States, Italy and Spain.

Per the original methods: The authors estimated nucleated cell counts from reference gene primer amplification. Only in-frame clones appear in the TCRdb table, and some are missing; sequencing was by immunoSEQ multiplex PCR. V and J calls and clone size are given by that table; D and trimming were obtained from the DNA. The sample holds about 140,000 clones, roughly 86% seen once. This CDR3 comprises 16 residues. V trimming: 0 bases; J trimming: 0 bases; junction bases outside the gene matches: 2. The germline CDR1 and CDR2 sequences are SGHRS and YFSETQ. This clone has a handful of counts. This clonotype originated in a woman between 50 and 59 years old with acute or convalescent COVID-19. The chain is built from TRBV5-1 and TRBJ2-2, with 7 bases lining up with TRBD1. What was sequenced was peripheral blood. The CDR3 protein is CASSLAQGANTGELFF. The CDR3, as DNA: TGCGCCAGCAGCTTGGCTCAGGGGGCGAACACCGGGGAGCTGTTTTTT.